The TCR beta chain under discussion was sequenced for a study of beta chain features in type 1 diabetes. V dropped 6 bases and J dropped 5 bases, with 9 bases sitting between them. CDR1 DFQATT and CDR2 SNEGSKA come from the germline V gene (reference sequence). The CDR3 extends over 11 amino acids. There are a few counts of this clone. The antigen remains unidentified. This sample includes further DNA sequences coding for the same CDR3. Study outcomes and limitations: Shorter TCRB CDR3s, moderately but significantly so, were found in Type 1 diabetes patients in all four CD4+ subsets.

Since all of the isolated RNA was reverse transcribed, expressed TCRB transcripts were what got sequenced. Method: immunoSEQ multiplex PCR; TCRdb's copy keeps in-frame clones and lacks some. The sample holds about 700,000 clones, roughly 12% seen once. This sequence originates from a young man with type 1 diabetes. This chain joins TRBV20-1 and TRBJ2-3; D gene unclear. Sequenced material: naive CD4+ T cells from blood. The chain's CDR3 is CSAPRGDTQYF. The CDR3 DNA follows: TGCAGTGCCCCTCGAGGAGATACGCAGTATTTT.